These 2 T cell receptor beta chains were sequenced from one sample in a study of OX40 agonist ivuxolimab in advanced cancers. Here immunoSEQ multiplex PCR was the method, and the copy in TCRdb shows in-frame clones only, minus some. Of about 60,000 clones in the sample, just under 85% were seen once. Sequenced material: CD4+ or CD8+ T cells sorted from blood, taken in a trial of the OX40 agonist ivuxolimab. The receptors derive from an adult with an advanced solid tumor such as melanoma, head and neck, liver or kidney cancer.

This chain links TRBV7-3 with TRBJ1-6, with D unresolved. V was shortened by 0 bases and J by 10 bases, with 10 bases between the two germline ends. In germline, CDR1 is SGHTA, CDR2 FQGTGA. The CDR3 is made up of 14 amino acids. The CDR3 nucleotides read TGTGCCAGCAGCTTAACGGTTAACTCGTCACCCCTCCACTTT. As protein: CASSLTVNSSPLHF.

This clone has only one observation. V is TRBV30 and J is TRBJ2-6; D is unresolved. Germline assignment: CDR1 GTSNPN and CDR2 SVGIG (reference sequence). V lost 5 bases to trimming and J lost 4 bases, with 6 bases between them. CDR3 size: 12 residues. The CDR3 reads CAWASGANVLTF. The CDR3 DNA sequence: TGTGCCTGGGCGTCCGGGGCCAACGTCCTGACTTTC. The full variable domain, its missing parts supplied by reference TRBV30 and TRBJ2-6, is SQTIHQWPATLVQPVGSPLSLECTVEGTSNPNLYWYRQAAGRGLQLLFYSVGIGQISSEVPQNLSASRPQDRQFILSSKKLLLSDSGFYLCAWASGANVLTFGAGSRLTVL.